The 26 T cell receptor beta chains below all came from one sample that was sequenced in a study of spatial heterogeneity in lung cancer. Time point denoted: sample taken at primary tumor resection. TCRs were sequenced from unsorted whole RNA of tumor, nontumor lung or PBMC. MiXCR, run by TCRdb on the 5' RACE reads, gives a single entry per CDR3 protein. The sample carries some 11,000 distinct CDR3 sequences, under 4.5% recorded once. The sample was PBMCs, taken at surgery. The receptors come from a female donor with early-stage non-small cell lung cancer.

This clonotype was counted at least ten times. This beta chain is a stray sequence in a library constructed for alpha chains; its clone size is not meaningful. This chain uses TRBV4-3 with TRBJ2-1, with 11 bases matching TRBD2. The CDR3 totals 17 residues. Germline CDR1 reads LGHNA; CDR2 reads YSLEER. The J segment lost 3 bases and the V segment lost 1 base, leaving 5 bases of the junction unmatched. In nucleotides, the CDR3 is TGCGCCAGCAGCCAAGCCCCCACTAGCGGGGGCTACAATGAGCAGTTCTTC. It is translated as CASSQAPTSGGYNEQFF.

This clonotype was recorded many times. This beta chain is a stray sequence in a library constructed for alpha chains; its clone size is not meaningful. V and J are TRBV28 and TRBJ1-4; 10 bases match TRBD1. The V segment lost 1 base and the J segment 6 bases; nucleotides outside the gene matches: 14. CDR3 size: 19 residues. CDR1 is MDHEN and CDR2 is SYDVKM in the germline V gene. The CDR3 here is CASSLYLSGTGVLDEKLFF. The CDR3 nucleotides are TGTGCCAGCAGTTTATATTTGTCCGGGACAGGGGTATTAGATGAAAAACTGTTTTTT. Supplemented by reference TRBV28 and TRBJ1-4, the full variable domain reads DVKVTQSSRYLVKRTGEKVFLECVQDMDHENMFWYRQDPGLGLRLIYFSYDVKMKEKGDIPEGYSVSREKKERFSLILESASTNQTSMYLCASSLYLSGTGVLDEKLFFGSGTQLSVL.

Concerning this clonotype itself: Little can be read into the size of this beta chain, an off-target read in a library designed for alpha chains. CDR3 bases: TGCGCCAGCAGCCGCGGGGGAGCTCAAGGCGAGCAGTACTTC. Protein sequence: CASSRGGAQGEQYF. This chain links TRBV4-3 with TRBJ2-7, with 7 bases that match TRBD2. Germline loops: CDR1 LGHNA, CDR2 YSLEER. CDR3 length: 14 amino acids. J gave up 6 bases and V 4 bases, and 9 bases lay outside the gene matches.

At least ten counts were recorded for this clonotype. In a library made to pick up alpha chains, this beta chain is a stray read with a size that means little. The chain employs TRBV5-4 and TRBJ2-4, with D perhaps assigned TRBD1 or TRBD2 (6 bases each). The V and J ends lost 0 bases and 3 bases respectively, with 13 bases between them. The germline gives CDR1 SGHNT, CDR2 YYREEE (reference sequence). The CDR3 loop spans 16 amino acids. The CDR3 reads CASSLDPGGGKNIQYF. The CDR3 DNA sequence: TGTGCCAGCAGCTTGGACCCCGGGGGCGGCAAAAACATTCAGTACTTC.

Note on this clonotype: The library was prepared for alpha chains; this beta chain is a stray read, so its frequency means little. This chain joins TRBV30 and TRBJ2-1, with TRBD1 matching over 8 bases. Germline CDR1 GTSNPN, CDR2 SVGIG (reference sequence). V was pared by 7 bases and J by 4 bases, with 6 bases of the junction left unmatched. This CDR3 has 13 amino acids. The CDR3 here is CALTGGLYNEQFF. The CDR3 DNA reads TGTGCCTTAACAGGGGGGCTGTACAATGAGCAGTTCTTC.

There are many counts of this clonotype. This beta chain is a stray sequence in a library constructed for alpha chains; its clone size is not meaningful. The rearrangement uses TRBV28 and TRBJ1-2, with TRBD1 as a possible D gene (5 bases). The germline CDR1 and CDR2 sequences are MDHEN and SYDVKM. Trimming cost V 7 bases and J 3 bases, with 15 bases left between them. The CDR3 runs 14 residues. The CDR3 region has the DNA TGTGCCAGCACCCCAGGGAGCACCTACTATGGCTACACCTTC. It specifies CASTPGSTYYGYTF.

This clonotype was detected many times. Within a library made for alpha chains, this beta chain is off target, and its count is uninformative. The chain joins TRBV15 to TRBJ1-5, with a weak D call TRBD1 (5 bases). CDR3 length: 14 residues. CDR1 is LNHNV, CDR2 YYDKDF, per germline (reference sequence). With 5 bases removed from V and 1 base from J, the gap between germline ends came to 9 bases. The CDR3 loop is CATSPQGSNQPQHF. The CDR3 DNA reads as TGTGCCACCAGCCCCCAGGGAAGCAATCAGCCCCAGCATTTT.

This clonotype was seen ten or more times. At one of its ends the junction is not consistent with the germline gene, which may arise from a read error. A library made for alpha chains picked up this beta chain off target, so its size means little. The J gene is TRBJ2-7, the V gene TRBV20-1, with D possibly TRBD1 on 6 matching bases. Germline loops: CDR1 DFQATT, CDR2 SNEGSKA (reference sequence). The CDR3 totals 13 residues. The CDR3 loop reads CSSRGTSSYEQYF. CDR3 DNA sequence: TGCAGTTCTAGGGGGACCAGCTCCTACGAGCAGTACTTC.

Of note for this clonotype: This beta chain is an off-target read within a library intended for alpha chains, so its frequency means little. The chain employs TRBV14 and TRBJ1-3; TRBD1 is a possible D gene (5 bases). Trimming stripped 3 bases from V and 4 bases from J, with 10 bases between. This CDR3 has 14 amino acids. The germline V gene encodes CDR1 SGHDN and CDR2 FVKESK. CDR3 in amino acids: CASSHGARGNTIYF. DNA for the CDR3: TGTGCCAGCAGCCATGGGGCGCGAGGAAACACCATATATTTT.

This clonotype was counted at least ten times. This beta chain represents an off-target read in a library built for alpha chains; its size is of limited meaning. V gene TRBV4-3 combines with J gene TRBJ1-2; D remains unclear. Trimming left V 2 bases short and J 0 bases short, with 10 bases between. Germline V lookup: CDR1 LGHNA, CDR2 YSLEER. The CDR3 is made up of 15 amino acids. The CDR3 coding sequence is TGCGCCAGCAGCCAAAACTGGCCTACTAACTATGGCTACACCTTC. This encodes CASSQNWPTNYGYTF.

At least ten counts were recorded for this clonotype. A library prepared for alpha chains yielded this beta chain as an off-target read; its size is of little meaning. This chain uses TRBV2 with TRBJ1-2; D gene unclear. Germline loops: CDR1 SNHLY, CDR2 FYNNEI. V shed 3 bases and J shed 8 bases, with 7 bases lying between them. The length of the CDR3 is 11 residues. The chain's CDR3 is CASSDISGYTF. The CDR3 nucleotides read TGTGCCAGCAGTGATATATCCGGCTACACCTTC.

This clonotype was seen many times. Since the library was made to target alpha chains, this beta chain is a stray read and its abundance is not meaningful. The rearrangement links TRBV5-5 to TRBJ2-2; D gene ambiguous. V was trimmed by 1 base and J by 2 bases, leaving 0 bases between them. The CDR3 extends over 12 amino acids. Germline V gene lookup returns CDR1 SGHKS and CDR2 YYEKEE (reference sequence). As DNA, the CDR3 is TGTGCCAGCAGCTTGAACACCGGGGAGCTGTTTTTT. This codes for CASSLNTGELFF.

This clonotype was recorded at least ten times. Because the library targeted alpha chains, this beta chain is an off-target read whose size means little. V usage is TRBV5-1 and J usage is TRBJ2-7; D not certain. Trimming left V 4 bases short and J 3 bases short, with 5 bases between. In germline, CDR1 is SGHRS, CDR2 YFSETQ. The CDR3 has 11 residues. The CDR3 DNA is TGCGCCAGCAGCACCAACTACGAGCAGTACTTC. This encodes CASSTNYEQYF.

In its sample, this clonotype was seen many times. Little can be read into the size of this beta chain, an off-target read in a library designed for alpha chains. J is TRBJ2-5 and V is TRBV5-1; D may be TRBD1 or TRBD2 (5 bases each). This CDR3 is 14 amino acids long. V was clipped by 0 bases and J by 1 base, with 7 bases between them. From germline, CDR1 is SGHRS and CDR2 YFSETQ. CDR3 region: CASSLGGVQETQYF. In DNA form, the CDR3 reads TGCGCCAGCAGCTTGGGAGGGGTCCAAGAGACCCAGTACTTC.

This clonotype came up many times. This beta chain is an unintended read in a library built for alpha chains; its size means little. This chain joins TRBV29-1 and TRBJ2-1, with 8 nucleotides matching TRBD2. V gave up 1 base and J gave up 0 bases; unmatched junction bases: 8. Germline V gene data show CDR1 as SQVTM and CDR2 as ANQGSEA. The CDR3 loop spans 17 amino acids. The CDR3 loop reads CSVEGLAGPTSYNEQFF. As DNA, the CDR3 is TGCAGCGTTGAAGGTTTAGCGGGACCAACCTCCTACAATGAGCAGTTCTTC.

This clonotype occurred many times. This beta chain is a stray read from a library made for alpha chains; its abundance is not meaningful. The chain combines TRBV11-1 with TRBJ2-5, with D uncertain. Germline V gives CDR1 SGHAT, CDR2 FQDESV (reference sequence). This CDR3 region has 15 residues. V was cut by 5 bases and J by 5 bases, with 18 bases left in between. CDR3 in DNA: TGTGCCAGCAGCCGCGGAACGATGGTTCGGGAGACCCAGTACTTC. Its translation: CASSRGTMVRETQYF.

This clonotype was detected many times. This beta chain slipped into a library made for alpha chains as a stray read, so its size is not meaningful. The V gene is TRBV27, the J gene TRBJ2-7, with D possibly TRBD1 on 5 matching bases. Looked up from germline, CDR1 is MNHEY and CDR2 is SMNVEV (reference sequence). V lost 2 bases, J lost 5 bases, and 10 bases lay in between. The CDR3 consists of 13 residues. CDR3 DNA sequence: TGTGCCAGCAGTTTAGTGGGGCAACACGAGCAGTACTTC. Amino acid sequence: CASSLVGQHEQYF.

This clonotype appeared many times. The library was designed around alpha chains, so this beta chain is a stray read whose abundance carries little weight. The genes are TRBV5-6 and TRBJ2-3; the D is unclear. From germline, CDR1 is SGHDT and CDR2 YYEEEE. CDR3 length: 11 amino acids. V shed 5 bases and J shed 5 bases, with 6 bases lying between them. CDR3 sequence: CASSTQDTQYF. The CDR3 coding sequence is TGTGCCAGCAGTACGCAAGATACGCAGTATTTT.

This clonotype has at least ten counts. This beta chain represents an off-target read in a library built for alpha chains; its size is of limited meaning. This chain links TRBV7-8 with TRBJ1-2; D remains ambiguous. The CDR3 extends over 14 amino acids. Germline CDR1 is SGHVS and CDR2 is FQNEAQ. Trimming left V 1 base short and J 7 bases short, with 13 bases between. As DNA, the CDR3 is TGTGCCAGCAGCTTAGGCAGATCCTCCTTTGGCTACACCTTC. Its translation is CASSLGRSSFGYTF.

On this clonotype: Found in a library prepared for alpha chains, this beta chain is an off-target read, and its abundance has little meaning. The chain is built from TRBV12-3 or TRBV12-4 and TRBJ2-1; D is possibly TRBD1 (5 bases). V was trimmed by 6 bases and J by 5 bases, leaving 8 bases between them. CDR3 length: 12 amino acids. CDR3 residues: CASRATDNEQFF. The CDR3 nucleotides are TGTGCCAGCAGAGCGACAGACAATGAGCAGTTCTTC.

Ten or more counts support this clonotype. This beta chain is an off-target read within a library intended for alpha chains, so its frequency means little. The CDR3 protein is CATSDFKRADTGELFF. DNA of the CDR3: TGTGCCACCAGTGATTTCAAGAGAGCGGACACCGGGGAGCTGTTTTTT. This chain links TRBV24-1 with TRBJ2-2, with D perhaps matching TRBD2 (5 bases). The CDR3 covers 16 residues. The germline V gene encodes CDR1 KGHDR and CDR2 SFDVKD. The ends were cut back, 1 base at V and 3 bases at J, with 11 bases in the middle.

In its sample, this clonotype was seen a few times. This beta chain is off target for a library built for alpha chains, so its abundance means little. This chain joins TRBV6-5 and TRBJ1-4; possible D gene TRBD1, 6 bases. Germline-derived CDR1 and CDR2 are MNHEY and SVGAGI. The CDR3 spans 15 residues. V lost 5 bases and J 4 bases, leaving 14 bases between the germline ends. DNA of the CDR3: TGTGCCAGCAGTCCCAGGGGCCTGAGTAATGAAAAACTGTTTTTT. Encoded protein: CASSPRGLSNEKLFF.

With respect to this clonotype: This beta chain is an unintended read in a library built for alpha chains; its size means little. The rearrangement uses TRBV7-9 and TRBJ1-1; possibly TRBD1 for D (5 bases). The germline V gene has CDR1 SEHNR and CDR2 FQNEAQ (reference sequence). The CDR3 consists of 12 residues. V lost 2 bases, J lost 7 bases, and 8 bases lay in between. CDR3: CASSLSGREAFF. The DNA for the CDR3 is TGTGCCAGCAGCTTATCAGGGCGTGAAGCTTTCTTT.

The sample holds many counts of this clonotype. Because the library targeted alpha chains, this beta chain is an off-target read whose size means little. This chain links TRBV12-3 or TRBV12-4 with TRBJ2-5, with a possible D match to TRBD1 (6 bases). V was pared by 6 bases and J by 1 base, with 18 bases between. The CDR3 is 16 residues long. In DNA, the CDR3 is TGTGCCAGCAGCCCGATCAGGGGCAGAGGCCAAGAGACCCAGTACTTC. As protein: CASSPIRGRGQETQYF.

This clonotype came up many times. Because this beta chain is a stray read in a library intended to capture alpha chains, its abundance should not be given much weight. The J gene is TRBJ2-3, the V gene TRBV7-9; D is perhaps TRBD1 (6 bases). CDR1 is SEHNR and CDR2 is FQNEAQ in the germline V gene (reference sequence). The CDR3 sequence is 16 residues long. With 3 bases removed from V and 1 base from J, the gap between germline ends came to 14 bases. The CDR3 sequence: CASSFLGQRRTDTQYF. CDR3 coding DNA: TGTGCCAGCAGCTTTCTAGGACAGCGACGCACAGATACGCAGTATTTT. Supplemented by reference TRBV7-9 and TRBJ2-3, the full variable domain reads DTGVSQNPRHKITKRGQNVTFRCDPISEHNRLYWYRQTLGQGPEFLTYFQNEAQLEKSRLLSDRFSAERPKGSFSTLEIQRTEQGDSAMYLCASSFLGQRRTDTQYFGPGTRLTVL.

In its sample, this clonotype was seen many times. The library was built for alpha chains, so this beta chain is an off-target read and its size means little. V usage is TRBV6-6 and J usage is TRBJ2-5; 10 positions match TRBD1. The germline gives CDR1 MNHNY, CDR2 SVGAGI (reference sequence). The CDR3 sequence is 15 residues long. Losses at the gene ends were 4 bases for V and 4 bases for J; bases not matched to a gene: 6. The CDR3 coding sequence is TGTGCCAGCAGTTCCCCTAGACAGGGGGCAGAGACCCAGTACTTC. It translates to CASSSPRQGAETQYF.